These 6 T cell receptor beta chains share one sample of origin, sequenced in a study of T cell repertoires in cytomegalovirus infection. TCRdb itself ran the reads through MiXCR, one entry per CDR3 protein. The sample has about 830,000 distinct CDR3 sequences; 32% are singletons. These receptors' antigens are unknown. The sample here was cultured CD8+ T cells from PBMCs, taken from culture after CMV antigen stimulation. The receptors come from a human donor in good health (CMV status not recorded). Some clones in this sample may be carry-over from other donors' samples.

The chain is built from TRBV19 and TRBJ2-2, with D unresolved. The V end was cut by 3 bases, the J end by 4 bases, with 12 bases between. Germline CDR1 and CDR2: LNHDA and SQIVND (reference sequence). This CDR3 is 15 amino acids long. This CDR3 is CASSISGYATGELFF. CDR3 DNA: TGTGCCAGTAGTATCTCTGGTTATGCCACCGGGGAGCTGTTTTTT. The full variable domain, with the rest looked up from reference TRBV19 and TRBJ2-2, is DGGITQSPKYLFRKEGQNVTLSCEQNLNHDAMYWYRQDPGQGLRLIYYSQIVNDFQKGDIAEGYSVSREKKESFPLTVTSAQKNPTAFYLCASSISGYATGELFFGEGSRLTVL.

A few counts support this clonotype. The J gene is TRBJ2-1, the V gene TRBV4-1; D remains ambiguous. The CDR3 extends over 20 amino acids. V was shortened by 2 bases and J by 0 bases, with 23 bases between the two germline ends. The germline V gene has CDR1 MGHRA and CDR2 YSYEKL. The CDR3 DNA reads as TGCGCCAGCAGCCAACCCTTGCTACCGCGACTTACTGGCTCCTACAATGAGCAGTTCTTC. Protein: CASSQPLLPRLTGSYNEQFF.

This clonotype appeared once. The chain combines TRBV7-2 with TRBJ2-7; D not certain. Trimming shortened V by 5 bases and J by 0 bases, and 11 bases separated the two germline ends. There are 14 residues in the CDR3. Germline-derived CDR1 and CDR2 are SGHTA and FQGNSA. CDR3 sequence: CASSIGRSSYEQYV. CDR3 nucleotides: TGTGCCAGCAGCATAGGAAGGAGCTCCTACGAGCAGTACGTC.

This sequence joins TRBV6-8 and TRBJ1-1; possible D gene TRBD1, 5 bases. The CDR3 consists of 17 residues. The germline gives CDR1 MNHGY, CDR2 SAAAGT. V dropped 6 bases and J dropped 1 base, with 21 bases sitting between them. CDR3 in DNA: TGTGCCAGCAGCTTCCTTGGAGGGGACGTCAAGAACACTGAAGCTTTCTTT. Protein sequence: CASSFLGGDVKNTEAFF.

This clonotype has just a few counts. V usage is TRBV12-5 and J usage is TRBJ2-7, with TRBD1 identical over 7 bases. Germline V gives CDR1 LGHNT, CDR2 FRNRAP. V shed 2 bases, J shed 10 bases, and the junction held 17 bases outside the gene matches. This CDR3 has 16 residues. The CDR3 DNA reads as TGTGCTAGTGGTTTGCGTAGGGGACAGCCTCTCACGCCACAGTACTTC. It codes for CASGLRRGQPLTPQYF.

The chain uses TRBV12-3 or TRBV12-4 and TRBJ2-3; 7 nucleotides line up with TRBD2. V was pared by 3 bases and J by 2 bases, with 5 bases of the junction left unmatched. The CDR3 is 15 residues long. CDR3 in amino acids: CASSFKRGLTDTQYF. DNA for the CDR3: TGTGCCAGCAGTTTCAAGCGGGGACTCACAGATACGCAGTATTTT.